The next 9 T cell receptor beta chains were all read from a single sample in a study of breast tumors, draining lymph nodes, adjacent tissues. Axillary draining lymph nodes of breast cancer patients supplied the node samples. One entry per CDR3 protein results from TCRdb running MiXCR on the multiplex PCR reads. In the table there are about 180,000 distinct CDR3 sequences, about 30% of which are singletons. Source material: axillary lymph node tissue. These TCRs come from a female donor with breast cancer. Some clones in this sample may be carry-over from other donors' samples.

This chain links TRBV20-1 with TRBJ1-4, with D tentatively TRBD1 (5 bases). Germline loops: CDR1 DFQATT, CDR2 SNEGSKA (reference sequence). The V end lost 6 bases, the J end lost 5 bases, and 19 bases lay between the germline ends. CDR3 size: 15 residues. In DNA form, the CDR3 reads TGCAGTGCAATACACCCAGGTCAGGGAAATGAAAAACTGTTTTTT. It codes for CSAIHPGQGNEKLFF.

In its sample, this clonotype was seen many times. The gene calls are TRBV13 and TRBJ2-3; D assignment may be TRBD1 or TRBD2 (5 bases each). Trimming removed 1 base from V and 0 bases from J, with 14 bases in between. Per germline, CDR1 PRHDT and CDR2 FYEKMQ (reference sequence). There are 17 residues in the CDR3. The CDR3 bases are TGTGCCAGCAGCTTAGCCGGGACGGGGCTTAGCACAGATACGCAGTATTTT. Its protein product is CASSLAGTGLSTDTQYF.

This clonotype has at least ten counts. The chain couples TRBV7-2 to TRBJ2-7; D tentatively reads TRBD1 or TRBD2 (5 bases each). Trimming took off 1 base at V and 5 bases at J, with 15 bases between the two ends. CDR1 is SGHTA, CDR2 FQGNSA, per germline. The CDR3 has 15 amino acids. CDR3 coding DNA: TGTGCCAGCAGCTTAGTCGTCCGGGGCCAGAACGAGCAGTACTTC. It yields the protein CASSLVVRGQNEQYF.

As regards this clonotype: The conserved phenylalanine or tryptophan is not found at the CDR3 terminus, so this likely reflects a read error. The DNA is left out, because the CDR3 cannot be placed on it with certainty; the CDR3 is given as TCRdb lists it. The rearrangement links TRBV10-1 to TRBJ1-2; the D call in the table, TRBD1, was not verified against the DNA. The V gene's germline CDR1 is WNHNN and CDR2 SYGVQD (reference sequence). The CDR3 length is 11 residues, termini included. CDR3 in amino acids: CASRGQGGAEV.

This clonotype has only one observation. This chain connects TRBV14 to TRBJ2-7; TRBD1 aligns across 8 bases. CDR3 length: 14 amino acids. Germline CDR1 reads SGHDN; CDR2 reads FVKESK. CDR3 nucleotides: TGTGCAGACAAGCCGGGACAGGCGGTACACGAGCAGTACTTC. It specifies CADKPGQAVHEQYF.

The DNA for the CDR3 is TGTGCCAGCAGTTTCCTTTCGGACAGGCGTAACTATGGCTACACCTTC. Protein product: CASSFLSDRRNYGYTF. The chain carries TRBV27 and TRBJ1-2; 7 bases are a match to TRBD1. This CDR3 has 16 residues. Germline V gene lookup returns CDR1 MNHEY and CDR2 SMNVEV (reference sequence). Germline trimming cut 3 bases from V and 1 base from J; bases unmatched to any gene: 8.

This clonotype was detected ten times or more. DNA for the CDR3: TGCGCCAGCAGTGATTCCGGGGGAGGGGAGCAGTACTTC. This gives the protein CASSDSGGGEQYF. The chain carries TRBV10-2 and TRBJ2-7, with 7 bases aligning to TRBD2. Germline CDR1 and CDR2: WSHSY and SAAADI. This CDR3 has 13 amino acids. The V and J ends lost 3 bases and 7 bases, in that order; junction bases with no gene match: 6.

V and J are TRBV11-2 and TRBJ2-1; tentative D call: TRBD2 (5 bases). This CDR3 is 17 amino acids long. Germline assignment: CDR1 SGHAT and CDR2 FQNNGV. Trimming removed 1 base at V and 9 bases at J, with 22 bases between. The CDR3 region has the DNA TGTGCCAGCAGCTTAGGAATAGTCGGACCAGGAAGCGGTGAGCAGTTCTTC. It is translated as CASSLGIVGPGSGEQFF.

This clonotype has only a few counts. A much larger clone lies a single base off, so this may be a read error. The rearrangement joins TRBV20-1 to TRBJ2-1; 9 positions agree with TRBD2. This CDR3 is built from 14 residues. Germline V gene data show CDR1 as DFQATT and CDR2 as SNEGSKA (reference sequence). The CDR3 spells CSARGSGSYNKQFF. Here the CDR3 DNA reads TGCAGTGCTAGAGGTAGCGGGAGTTACAATAAGCAGTTCTTC.